This paragraph covers one TCR beta chain sequence. TCRdb's copy holds only in-frame clones and misses some; the assay was immunoSEQ multiplex PCR. Counted here are about 390,000 clones, approximately 91% occurring once; the ten biggest clones make up roughly 3.2%. This sample was included in a study of Ad26.COV2.S vaccination and SARS-CoV-2 variants. Trimming took 3 bases from V and 0 from J, leaving 12 bases between them. Germline loops: CDR1 LGHDT, CDR2 YNNKEL (reference sequence). This CDR3 region has 16 residues. Specified treatment: 15 to 20 received Ad26.COV2.S at low or high dose, single or two shots; a few received placebo; per-sample allocation not given. Day 63 following the first vaccine or placebo injection was when the samples were taken.

This clonotype was obtained from a person between 18 and 59 years old who received the Ad26.COV2.S COVID-19 vaccine or a placebo. The V and J genes are TRBV3-1 (or the pseudogene TRBV3-2) and TRBJ2-4, with D perhaps TRBD1 (6 bases). The sample in question was peripheral blood, obtained in a trial of Ad26.COV2.S vaccine versus placebo. CDR3 nucleotide sequence: TGTGCCAGCAGCCAGGGGGCCGCGCTAGCCAAAAACATTCAGTACTTC. This encodes CASSQGAALAKNIQYF.